What follows are 5 T cell receptor beta chains derived from one specimen sequenced in a study of T cell changes during pregnancy in multiple sclerosis. Only in-frame clones appear in the TCRdb table, and some are missing; sequencing was by immunoSEQ multiplex PCR. The table includes about 44,000 clones, 89% detected once. The sequences come from CD4+ T cells from peripheral blood mononuclear cells, collected after pregnancy. The receptors come from a female donor with multiple sclerosis, enrolled in a pregnancy study.

V usage is TRBV18 and J usage is TRBJ2-2, with 8 bases that match TRBD1. There are 16 residues in the CDR3. CDR1 and CDR2 from the germline V gene are KGHSH and LQKENI. The junction had 8 bases not matched to a gene; V was cut back by 3 bases and J by 5 bases. CDR3 DNA sequence: TGTGCCAGCTCACCTCCGGGACAGGCGGTTACCGGGGAGCTGTTTTTT. It codes for CASSPPGQAVTGELFF.

The chain has TRBV18 and TRBJ2-7; 7 nucleotides agree with TRBD2. Germline lookup yields CDR1 KGHSH and CDR2 LQKENI. Trimming at V came to 6 bases and at J to 4 bases, leaving 9 bases not matched to a gene. CDR3 length: 14 residues. CDR3 residues: CASSNGRNGYEQYF. In DNA, the CDR3 is TGTGCCAGCTCTAACGGGAGGAATGGGTACGAGCAGTACTTC.

The rearrangement links TRBV18 to TRBJ2-3; D unclear. The germline V and J ends were trimmed by 3 bases and 4 bases, with 2 bases remaining between them. Per the germline V gene, CDR1 is KGHSH and CDR2 is LQKENI. The CDR3 consists of 11 residues. Written as DNA, the CDR3 is TGTGCCAGCTCACCCTCAGATACGCAGTATTTT. Its translation: CASSPSDTQYF.

The chain joins TRBV5-1 to TRBJ1-1; perhaps TRBD1 as D (6 bases). The CDR3 has 14 residues. V lost 4 bases and J 8 bases, leaving 18 bases between the germline ends. Germline V gene lookup returns CDR1 SGHRS and CDR2 YFSETQ. DNA of the CDR3: TGCGCCAGCAGCCCCAAGTTAGGTACAGGGGAAGCTTTCTTT. Translation: CASSPKLGTGEAFF.

The chain links TRBV10-3 to TRBJ2-7, with D uncertain. Trimming shortened V by 9 bases and J by 11 bases, and 14 bases separated the two germline ends. The CDR3 contains 10 residues. Germline CDR1 reads ENHRY; CDR2 reads SYGVKD. The CDR3 nucleotides are TGTGCCATTGGGTGGCGCGACAAGTACTTC. Residues: CAIGWRDKYF.